This TCR beta chain was found in a study of blood T cell repertoires in COVID-19. This CDR3 is 18 amino acids long. The V and J ends lost 5 bases and 5 bases respectively, with 26 bases between them. Germline V gene lookup returns CDR1 SGHTA and CDR2 FQGNSA. Enrolled during active infection, Seattle patients were then followed longitudinally. Profiling relied on immunoSEQ multiplex PCR, and the TCRdb table lists in-frame clones only, not all of them. Seen here are around 160,000 clones, 80% to 95% observed once, and the top ten hold roughly 2%. Source material: peripheral blood. This sequence was found in a woman in her sixties or seventies with COVID-19, enrolled during active disease. The rearrangement links TRBV7-2 to TRBJ2-3; tentative D call: TRBD1 (6 bases). The CDR3 coding sequence is TGTGCCAGCAGCCCCACCGCTACGTGGGGGCTAGGGGTAGATACGCAGTATTTT. It specifies CASSPTATWGLGVDTQYF.